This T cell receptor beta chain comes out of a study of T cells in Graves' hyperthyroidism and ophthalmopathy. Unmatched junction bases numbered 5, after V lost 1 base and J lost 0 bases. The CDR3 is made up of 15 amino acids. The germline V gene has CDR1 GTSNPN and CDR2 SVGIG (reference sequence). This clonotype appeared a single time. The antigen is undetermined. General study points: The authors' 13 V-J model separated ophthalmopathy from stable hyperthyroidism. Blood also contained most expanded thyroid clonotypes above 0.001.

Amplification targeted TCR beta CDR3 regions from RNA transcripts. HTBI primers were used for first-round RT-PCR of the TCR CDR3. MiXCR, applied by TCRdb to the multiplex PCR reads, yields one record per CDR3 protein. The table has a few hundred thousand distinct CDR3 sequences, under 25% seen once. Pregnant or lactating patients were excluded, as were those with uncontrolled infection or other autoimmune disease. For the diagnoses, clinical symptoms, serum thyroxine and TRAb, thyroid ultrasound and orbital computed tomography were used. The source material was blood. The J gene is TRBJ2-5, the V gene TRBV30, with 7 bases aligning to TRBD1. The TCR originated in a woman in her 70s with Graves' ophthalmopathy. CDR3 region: CAWSGTGWDQETQYF. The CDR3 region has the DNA TGTGCCTGGAGTGGGACAGGTTGGGACCAAGAGACCCAGTACTTC. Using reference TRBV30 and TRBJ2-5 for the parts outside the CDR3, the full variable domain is SQTIHQWPATLVQPVGSPLSLECTVEGTSNPNLYWYRQAAGRGLQLLFYSVGIGQISSEVPQNLSASRPQDRQFILSSKKLLLSDSGFYLCAWSGTGWDQETQYFGPGTRLLVL.